The clone carrying this TCR gamma chain occurred many times. Its specificity is not known. This DNA translates differently at residue 10 from the TCRdb protein, which is that of a much larger clone; a read error is likely, and the protein shown is the DNA's own translation. Gammadelta T cells were flow-sorted from PBMC into Vgamma9/Vdelta2+ and Vdelta2-negative populations for bulk analysis. The data were obtained in a study of γδ T cells in repeated Plasmodium falciparum infection. Study as a whole: Over about 600 days, donors received four mosquito-bite P. falciparum NF54 infections.

CDR1 is VINAFY, CDR2 YDVSNSKD, per germline. This CDR3 spans 12 amino acids. Study-wide points: Vgamma9/Vdelta2+ repertoires stayed stably polyclonal over time and infection.

Both TRG and TRD chains were sequenced from each sorted sample. TCRdb redid the clone calls on the multiplex PCR reads with CATT. The sample consists of 25,000 to 35,000 gamma-chain clones, roughly 1.4% of them appearing once. The sample was gamma-delta T cells from blood. The TCR sequence derives from a pool of human donors (malaria-infected and uninfected, not separated). The V gene was identified as TRGV5, while no J gene was called. The CDR3 spells CATWDRRYKELF. The CDR3 DNA is TGTGCCACCTGGGACAGGCGTTATAAGGAACTCTTT.